This T cell receptor (beta chain) derives from a study of glioma-infiltrating T cells. The iRepertoire nested amplicon-rescue multiplex PCR amplified TCR alpha and beta CDR3s from RNA. Input was 100-400 ng of tissue mRNA or PBMC total RNA. TCRdb used MiXCR to reprocess the multiplex PCR reads, holding one entry per CDR3 protein. The sample includes some 150,000 distinct CDR3 sequences, roughly two fifths of them seen just once. Germline trimming cut 5 bases from V and 2 bases from J; bases unmatched to any gene: 7. CDR1 and CDR2 (germline): MNHNS, SASEGT. The CDR3 loop spans 16 amino acids. This TCR derives from a human donor with low-grade glioma or glioblastoma, undergoing nonglioma brain surgery, or in good health (not recorded which). The genes are TRBV6-1 and TRBJ2-1, with 9 bases that match TRBD2. The sample consisted of glioma tissue, nonneoplastic brain tissue, or PBMCs (not recorded which). The DNA of the CDR3 is TGTGCCAGCAGTTCCCCAGCGGGGGGAACCTACAATGAGCAGTTCTTC. As protein: CASSSPAGGTYNEQFF.